These T cell receptor beta chains were read from a single sample in a study of T cell changes during pregnancy in multiple sclerosis. Clones were read by immunoSEQ multiplex PCR, and TCRdb kept only the in-frame ones, dropping some. The sample lists under 65,000 clones; roughly 91% were seen once. The sample in question was CD4+ T cells from peripheral blood mononuclear cells, obtained after pregnancy. These receptor sequences come from a female donor in good health, enrolled as a control in a pregnancy study. Both conserved end residues are part of each CDR3. A D gene is named only where the DNA matches it firmly. Size tells how often a clone was seen (once, few, many) or the class of an expanded clone, and some rows leave it out.

V,D,size,J,DNA,CDR3
TRBV11-2,TRBD2,few,TRBJ2-3,TGTGCCAGCAGCCCTAGCGGTGTTGTGGATACGCAGTATTTT,CASSPSGVVDTQYF
TRBV7-2,.,once,TRBJ2-3,TGTGCCAGCAGCTTGGGCCTTAGAAGCACAGATACGCAGTATTTT,CASSLGLRSTDTQYF
TRBV6-5,TRBD1,.,TRBJ2-7,TGTGCTAGCAGCCAAACGGCTCACAGGGGGGAGCAGTACTTC,CASSQTAHRGEQYF
TRBV9,.,.,TRBJ1-2,TGTGCCAGCAGCGTAGACGGGTCTATCTATGGCTACACCTTC,CASSVDGSIYGYTF
TRBV7-2,.,.,TRBJ2-7,TGTGCCAGCACCGGGAAGGGTCGATACGAGCAGTACTTC,CASTGKGRYEQYF
TRBV4-1,TRBD2,.,TRBJ2-3,TGCGCCAGCAGACGGAACCCTAGCGGTAGCACAGATACGCAGTATTTT,CASRRNPSGSTDTQYF
TRBV7-2,TRBD2,.,TRBJ2-7,TGTGCCAGCAGCTTAGCGGGGGGGGGTATTTACGAGCAGTACTTC,CASSLAGGGIYEQYF
TRBV28,TRBD2,.,TRBJ2-1,TGTGCCAGCAGCCCCCCTGGTAGCGGGAGGTTCAATGAGCAGTTCTTC,CASSPPGSGRFNEQFF
TRBV7-6,TRBD2,once,TRBJ2-3,TGTGCCAGCAGCTTCCCGGGACTAGCGGAGACCACAGATACGCAGTATTTT,CASSFPGLAETTDTQYF
TRBV18,TRBD1,.,TRBJ1-4,TGTGCCAGCTCACCTCCCGGGACAGATAATGAAAAACTGTTTTTT,CASSPPGTDNEKLFF
TRBV7-3,.,.,TRBJ2-6,TGTGCCAGCAGCTTAAGTTTGAGCTCTGGGGCCAACGTCCTGACTTTC,CASSLSLSSGANVLTF
TRBV5-6,TRBD1,.,TRBJ1-1,TGTGCCAGCAGCTGGACAGGGAGGAACACTGAAGCTTTCTTT,CASSWTGRNTEAFF